This T cell receptor (beta chain) was found in a study of response to subunit inactivated influenza vaccine. General observations from the study: Authors suggested seasonal influenza vaccinations each recruit few new T cells.

This clonotype has more than one count but fewer than ten. What it binds is not known. TCRdb reprocessed the RT-PCR reads via MiXCR and lists one record per CDR3 protein. In the table there are under 850,000 distinct CDR3 sequences, under 20% of which are singletons. Germline V gives CDR1 LNHNV, CDR2 YYDKDF (reference sequence). Trimming took off 0 bases at V and 3 bases at J, with 12 bases between the two ends. CDR3 length: 15 residues. The sequence came from a man over 45 who received an inactivated influenza vaccine. This sequence joins TRBV15 and TRBJ2-7; maybe TRBD2 (6 bases). The specimen was PBMCs from blood, collected 4 to 6 days after vaccination. CDR3 in DNA: TGTGCCACCAGCAGAGAGGGGGGAGGTCGCTACGAGCAGTACTTC. Amino acids: CATSREGGGRYEQYF.